Sequencing of this T cell receptor (beta chain) was carried out in a study of T cell clonality in common variable immunodeficiency (dated by TCRdb to between 2015 and 2016). For sequencing input, CVID and control samples contributed equivalent amounts of genomic DNA. For every sample, a 60 bp segment covering the rearranged TCRbeta CDR3 region was amplified and then sequenced. The immunoSEQ assay, a bias-corrected multiplex PCR with high-throughput sequencing, was employed for TCRbeta amplification. The published analysis was carried out like this. Every unique nucleotide sequence counted as a clone and was annotated with V, D and J genes, copy number and frequency. Sequences were labeled productive if in frame, and non-productive if out of frame or containing stop codons. As previously described, Shannon's entropy was used to calculate clonality. The predicted amino acid sequences of productive clones were used to derive the mean CDR3 Kyte-Doolittle hydropathy. Using the R hclust function, scaled V gene usage was clustered hierarchically with Manhattan distance and complete linkage. To assess clone sharing by CDR3 amino acid sequence, 12 repertoires per group were resampled over 100 rounds. The repertoires were searched for 70 published EBV-specific and almost 250 published CMV-specific TCRbeta sequences. Analysis left out a couple of CVID samples that produced under 10,000 sequences, so around 40 CVID repertoires remained. Sourced from immuneACCESS, this table was stored by TCRdb with only in-frame sequences that have V and J called. A share of the clones is absent; for the studies checked, an unresolved V gene accounts for under half, and the remainder has no known explanation. That table is the source of V, J and clone size, and D and trimming were worked out from the DNA. This sample shows about 19,000 clones, and none of them turns up only once. About 25% of the sample belongs to the ten largest clones.

Diagnosis of CVID followed standard criteria, namely serum IgG, IgA and/or IgM below the normal range together with specific antibody deficiency. There were around 44 subjects in the CVID group (roughly 15 female and 29 male), ranging in age from about 9 to 64 years, with a mean age of approximately 40. Most of the CVID patients and most of the healthy controls were of Caucasian heritage. All CVID subjects had received replacement immunoglobulin therapy for at least one year at the time of study participation. No CVID subject was ill or taking immunomodulatory or immunosuppressive medication when blood was collected. Heparinized peripheral whole blood samples of about 5 to 8.5 ml were obtained from each donor. Genomic DNA from adults with common variable immune deficiency (CVID) and from healthy adult controls was used to sequence TCRbeta CDR3 repertoires. To isolate peripheral blood mononuclear cells, diluted blood was subjected to density centrifugation over Hypaque 1077 or Ficoll-Paque. Genomic DNA was obtained from unsorted mononuclear cells through either Qiagen column purification or a centrifugation-based method.

This clone has only a few counts. No antigen is known for it. The read ends 3 residues before the CDR3 terminus; that terminus is restored from the germline J gene. What the study reported, not specific to this receptor: According to the authors, finding the cause of the higher clonality in CVID would require sequencing the repertoires of T cell subpopulations. Even though DNA input was equal, the average per sample came to about 81,820 unique sequences for controls compared with about 34,000 for CVID samples. Patient heterogeneity within the CVID cohort put limits on correlating repertoire features with clinical complications. CVID TCRbeta sequences reportedly showed fewer deletions and N-nucleotide insertions and lacked highly modified clones with 13 or more V deletions. CVID subjects shared fewer TCRbeta clones with each other than healthy controls did (p < 0.0001). TCRbeta clonality was higher in CVID subjects than in healthy controls (t-test p = 0.018), and the increase was most characteristic of about a third of subjects.

In the germline V gene, CDR1 corresponds to MNHEY and CDR2 to SVGEGT. The CDR3 has 13 amino acids, counting the end cysteine and phenylalanine. Sequencing covers 30 bases of the CDR3, shown here with the frame starting at base 1. Trimming removed 8 bases from V and 9 bases from J; the gene matches leave 9 bases unexplained. Specimen: peripheral blood mononuclear cells. Recombination joined TRBV6-2 or TRBV6-3 with TRBJ2-1; TRBD2 aligns with 8 central bases. The receptor was derived from a human donor with common variable immunodeficiency. The sequenced part of the CDR3 DNA is TGTGCCAGCTATCGGGGGGGCCCTGTTGAG. The translation is CASYRGGPVE. The CDR3 as a whole reads CASYRGGPVEQFF.